The 18 T cell receptor beta chains listed next were all sequenced from one sample in a study of T cell clones after liver transplantation. The method was immunoSEQ multiplex PCR; TCRdb's version includes in-frame clones alone and lacks a portion of them. This table has around 110,000 clones, about nine tenths appearing once. The starting material was CD4+ T cells from blood, obtained 12 months after liver transplant. Receptors were obtained from a human patient who received a liver transplant. Some T cells may possibly be graft donor cells.

The rearrangement joins TRBV2 to TRBJ2-5; D ambiguous. CDR1 and CDR2 (germline): SNHLY, FYNNEI. This CDR3 region has 13 residues. The V gene lost 6 bases and the J gene lost 5 bases, with 13 bases spanning the gap. This CDR3 is CASSPTASETQYF. Here the CDR3 DNA reads TGTGCCAGCAGCCCTACCGCGTCTGAGACCCAGTACTTC.

The chain recombines TRBV10-3 with TRBJ1-2, with TRBD1 matching over 9 bases. This CDR3 is built from 14 residues. V dropped 3 bases and J dropped 5; count of bases not matched to a gene: 4. Germline V gene lookup returns CDR1 ENHRY and CDR2 SYGVKD. The CDR3, as DNA: TGTGCCATCAGTGACGCCGGGACAGGGTATGGCTACACCTTC. Residues: CAISDAGTGYGYTF.

The V call is TRBV15, the J call TRBJ2-5, with 9 bases lining up with TRBD1. Germline V gene sequence: CDR1 LNHNV, CDR2 YYDKDF (reference sequence). The CDR3 spans 17 residues. V lost 1 base and J lost 5; bases outside the gene matches: 11. CDR3 coding DNA: TGTGCCACCAGCAGAGTAGCCCGACAGGGGGTCGGTGAGACCCAGTACTTC. It codes for CATSRVARQGVGETQYF.

CDR3 DNA: TGTGCCAGCAGTGACAGGTTTCTCGATGGCTACACCTTC. It codes for CASSDRFLDGYTF. The gene calls are TRBV25-1 and TRBJ1-2; D is uncertain. With 3 bases removed from V and 6 bases from J, the gap between germline ends came to 11 bases. CDR1 and CDR2 from the germline V gene are MGHDK and SYGVNS. The CDR3 runs to 13 residues.

The CDR3 is CASSETGAQREQYF. CDR3 DNA sequence: TGTGCCAGCAGCGAAACAGGGGCCCAGCGCGAGCAGTACTTC. The chain carries TRBV11-3 and TRBJ2-7, with 7 nucleotides matching TRBD1. The junction had 10 bases not matched to a gene; V was cut back by 5 bases and J by 6 bases. CDR1 SGHNT and CDR2 YENEEA come from the germline V gene. This CDR3 region has 14 residues.

CDR3 protein: CASRATGTIETQYF. CDR3 sequence (DNA): TGTGCCAGCAGGGCCACCGGGACGATAGAGACCCAGTACTTC. The J gene is TRBJ2-5, the V gene TRBV6-1, with D perhaps given as TRBD1 or TRBD2 (5 bases each). CDR1 and CDR2 (germline): MNHNS, SASEGT. The ends were cut back, 6 bases at V and 4 bases at J, with 15 bases in the middle. The CDR3 loop spans 14 amino acids.

The V call is TRBV28, the J call TRBJ2-2, with D uncertain. CDR3 length equals 14 residues. Trimming cost V 5 bases and J 1 base, with 8 bases left between them. CDR1 is MDHEN, CDR2 SYDVKM, per germline. CDR3 coding DNA: TGTGCCAGCAGTGACTCGGTGAACACCGGGGAGCTGTTTTTT. This codes for CASSDSVNTGELFF.

The chain is built from TRBV5-1 and TRBJ2-7, with D unclear. Between the trimmed V and J ends, which lost 4 bases and 0 bases, there was a span of 11 bases. This CDR3 has 14 residues. Germline V gene data show CDR1 as SGHRS and CDR2 as YFSETQ. The CDR3 is CASSLKEPSYEQYF. Here the CDR3 DNA reads TGCGCCAGCAGCCTGAAAGAGCCCTCCTACGAGCAGTACTTC.

CDR3 protein: CASSSYGAFGDTQYF. CDR3 DNA sequence: TGCGCCAGCAGCTCCTATGGGGCTTTCGGAGATACGCAGTATTTT. V and J are TRBV5-1 and TRBJ2-3; maybe TRBD1 (5 bases). The germline V gene encodes CDR1 SGHRS and CDR2 YFSETQ. The V end was cut by 3 bases, the J end by 5 bases, with 16 bases between. The CDR3 covers 15 residues.

The genes are TRBV9 and TRBJ2-3; D call uncertain. From germline, CDR1 is SGDLS and CDR2 YYNGEE. The CDR3 contains 14 residues. Trimming left V 3 bases short and J 1 base short, with 9 bases between. Here the CDR3 DNA reads TGTGCCAGCAGCGCCTCCCTTGGCACAGATACGCAGTATTTT. This encodes CASSASLGTDTQYF.

The chain links TRBV5-4 to TRBJ2-5; 7 nucleotides match TRBD1. V gave up 3 bases and J gave up 5 bases; unmatched junction bases: 7. The CDR3 spans 14 residues. The germline V gene has CDR1 SGHNT and CDR2 YYREEE (reference sequence). DNA for the CDR3: TGTGCCAGCAGCTGGTCACAGGGGTTGGAGACCCAGTACTTC. It encodes CASSWSQGLETQYF.

The chain has TRBV5-1 and TRBJ1-5, with D tentatively TRBD1 (5 bases). This CDR3 region has 15 residues. The germline CDR1 and CDR2 sequences are SGHRS and YFSETQ. V was cut by 1 base and J by 0 bases, with 8 bases left in between. The CDR3 sequence is CASSLWGSSNQPQHF. CDR3 in DNA: TGCGCCAGCAGCTTGTGGGGGAGTAGCAATCAGCCCCAGCATTTT.

V and J are TRBV5-6 and TRBJ2-7, with D perhaps matching TRBD2 (5 bases). The germline gives CDR1 SGHDT, CDR2 YYEEEE. V gave up 4 bases and J gave up 3 bases, with 14 bases separating them. The CDR3 has 14 amino acids. Written as DNA, the CDR3 is TGTGCCAGCAGCCCGGGAAGACACCTCTACGAGCAGTACTTC. Translating gives CASSPGRHLYEQYF.

The rearrangement uses TRBV9 and TRBJ1-1; 8 bases line up with TRBD1. The CDR3 has 14 amino acids. The V segment lost 4 bases and the J segment 6 bases; nucleotides outside the gene matches: 8. Germline CDR1 SGDLS, CDR2 YYNGEE. CDR3: CASSPQGAMAEAFF. The CDR3 bases are TGTGCCAGCAGCCCCCAGGGGGCGATGGCTGAAGCTTTCTTT. Full variable domain (outside the CDR3, taken from reference TRBV9 and TRBJ1-1): DSGVTQTPKHLITATGQRVTLRCSPRSGDLSVYWYQQSLDQGLQFLIQYYNGEERAKGNILERFSAQQFPDLHSELNLSSLELGDSALYFCASSPQGAMAEAFFGQGTRLTVV.

J is TRBJ2-7 and V is TRBV5-1; 7 positions agree with TRBD2. Germline CDR1 reads SGHRS; CDR2 reads YFSETQ. Trimming cost V 1 base and J 4 bases; bases outside gene matches: 8. The CDR3 has 15 amino acids. In DNA form, the CDR3 reads TGCGCCAGCAGCTTGCCCAGGGACTACGTTTACGAGCAGTACTTC. Amino acid sequence: CASSLPRDYVYEQYF.

A few counts support this clone. The chain employs TRBV11-2 and TRBJ2-7; no clear D. CDR1 SGHAT and CDR2 FQNNGV come from the germline V gene. Trimming cost V 1 base and J 0 bases, with 7 bases left between them. CDR3 length equals 14 residues. CDR3 bases: TGTGCCAGCAGCTTAGGTTGGGGCTCCTACGAGCAGTACTTC. Amino acids: CASSLGWGSYEQYF.

This chain joins TRBV7-2 and TRBJ2-2, with D possibly being TRBD1 (6 bases). This CDR3 comprises 13 residues. Trimming shortened V by 5 bases and J by 6 bases, and 10 bases separated the two germline ends. Germline V gene sequence: CDR1 SGHTA, CDR2 FQGNSA. For the CDR3, the DNA is TGTGCCAGCAGCGGCCGGACAGCCGGGGAGCTGTTTTTT. Amino acid sequence: CASSGRTAGELFF.

This chain connects TRBV19 to TRBJ2-3; 7 nucleotides line up with TRBD1. J lost 1 base, V lost 3 bases, and 4 bases had no gene match. The CDR3 is 15 amino acids. Germline-derived CDR1 and CDR2 are LNHDA and SQIVND (reference sequence). The CDR3 is CASSMGDRGTDTQYF. In DNA, the CDR3 is TGTGCCAGTAGTATGGGAGACAGGGGCACAGATACGCAGTATTTT.